This T cell receptor (beta chain) is drawn from a study of shared clonotypes between healthy human individuals (dated by TCRdb to the early 2020s). Background for the entire study: The cohort included three men and a couple of women between 18 and 49 years of age. For each donor, CD4 naive and CD4 memory were each run on three plates, CD8 naive on two plates, and CD8 memory on one plate. To estimate repertoire size and how much clonotypes are shared between individuals, the study performed deep sequencing of blood TCR repertoires from a few healthy adults. To increase sequencing depth and limit assay-specific biases, TCR repertoire library preparation and sequencing were carried out by different laboratories using diverse techniques. Each donor's leukapheresis produced roughly between roughly 0.94 and 9.5 billion PBMCs.

Healthy HIV-negative adults with no recently reported acute infections or vaccinations were included as donors. Every donor was a Caucasian adult living in Nashville, Tennessee, USA. CD4+ T cells were enriched through magnetic negative selection, after which naive cells were positively selected on CD45RA and the remaining negative fraction served as the memory subset. After blood collection by leukapheresis, PBMCs were isolated using Ficoll-Histopaque density gradient centrifugation and then cryopreserved in the vapor phase of liquid nitrogen. Analytical flow cytometry was used to check the purity and quantity of each magnetically sorted T cell population. Genomic DNA was isolated from each sorted fraction and quantified by UV absorbance on a Nanodrop 2000c. In the germline V gene, CDR1 corresponds to SGDLS and CDR2 to YYNGEE. V loses 4 bases of germline sequence and J loses 1 base, and the interval between the two ends is 6 bases. CDR3 length: 13 amino acids, cysteine to phenylalanine. The CDR3 DNA has 39 bases and is translated from base 1.

General findings and caveats noted by the study authors: The genetic and exposure-history diversity represented was limited by the small number of donors. Across a handful of donors, 5% to 6% of naive CD4, approximately 3.6% of naive CD8, about 2.3% of memory CD4, and 0.4% to 0.45% of memory CD8 clonotypes were shared. Rarefaction of sorted-subset datasets indicated incomplete sequencing despite the large sequencing depth. Naive subsets generally had larger estimated clonotype richness than memory subsets did. Pairwise subsampling led to the expectation that sequencing depth would affect the degree of clonotype sharing among donors. Sampling was limited to blood, and TCR repertoires in tissue likely differ from TCR repertoires in blood. Clonotypes shared by all four sorted-subset donors showed higher generation probabilities than non-shared clonotypes.

This clone was observed a handful of times. Its antigen target is currently unknown. There are no base qualities to consult, and no much larger clone falls within one base. TCR CDR3 regions were amplified from genomic DNA by multiplex PCR using the deep immunoSEQ assay. For each cell subset, the extracted genomic DNA was distributed evenly across all wells of several immunoSEQ 96-well plates, and each plate served as one replicate. Each replicate PCR for sorted subsets received approximately 220 ng genomic DNA, equal to some 32,000 T cell genomes. Purified libraries were measured with a Qubit 3.0 fluorometer, size-checked on a Bioanalyzer 2100, and measured again with the KAPA Library Quantification kit. Each immunoSEQ 96-well plate was sequenced on its own single-read 150-cycle Illumina NextSeq 550 flow cell. The paper's processing steps were these. Because the immunoSEQ output included only junctional sequences and no quality scores, the filtering could not be the same as the filtering used for full-length reads. Sequences were annotated with PyIR, a Python wrapper for IgBLAST v1.9, and V/J genes and CDR3 were assigned using IMGT germline references. Reads were filtered out if the reads had weak V/J assignments (E-value above 1e-6), no CDR3, stop codons, out-of-frame junctions, or ambiguous translated residues. V3J clonotypes were defined by identical inferred V gene, J gene, and CDR3 amino acid sequence. To compute the percentage overlap between repertoires, the number of shared unique clonotypes was divided by the size of the smaller repertoire. Richness of each repertoire was evaluated using RTK rarefaction, the Chao1 estimator, and Recon v2.1 estimates of unobserved clonotypes. OLGA was used to compute generation probabilities for all TCRbeta clonotypes that the gDNA method yielded from a handful of donors. In TCRdb, the immuneACCESS table is reduced to in-frame sequences with V and J assigned. These tables do not hold every clone; where another copy was compared, an unresolved V gene accounts for under half, and the others remain unexplained. The DNA was the basis for D and trimming; V, J and clone size are from that table. For this sample there are over a million clones; more than 75% appear just once. The leading ten clones occupy roughly 0.62% of the sample.

The sample comprised memory CD4+ T cells from PBMCs. Per the publication, the cell subset or site label means: CD45RA-negative fraction. The sequence was collected from a man between 18 and 35 years old in good health. Some clones in this sample may be carry-over from other donors' samples. The chain links TRBV9 with TRBJ2-1, with the identity of the D gene unclear. The DNA is as follows: TGTGCCAGCAGCCCCGGTTCCTACAATGAGCAGTTCTTC. It codes for CASSPGSYNEQFF.